This T cell receptor (beta chain) is drawn from a study of monozygotic twins with inflammatory bowel disease. Study-wide results and caveats: Twin concordance left repertoire similarity unchanged, with limited power a possible explanation for this lack of difference. Among the T cells, different subtypes could not be distinguished.

For each CDR3 protein, TCRdb gives one entry from its re-call of the 5' RACE reads, without DNA. This repertoire comprises roughly 300,000 distinct CDR3 sequences; its ten largest clones make up roughly 5.3%. Per the germline V gene, CDR1 is SEHNR and CDR2 is FQNEAQ (reference sequence). This CDR3 is built from 15 residues. Turning to this clonotype: Its antigen is currently unknown.

V gene TRBV7-9 combines with J gene TRBJ2-7; without DNA, the TCRdb call of TRBD1 cannot be checked. This receptor was taken from a human donor with ulcerative colitis or Crohn's disease, or a healthy co-twin of an affected twin (not recorded which). The sequencing sample was made of blood. The CDR3 spells CASSRARDRGYEQYF.